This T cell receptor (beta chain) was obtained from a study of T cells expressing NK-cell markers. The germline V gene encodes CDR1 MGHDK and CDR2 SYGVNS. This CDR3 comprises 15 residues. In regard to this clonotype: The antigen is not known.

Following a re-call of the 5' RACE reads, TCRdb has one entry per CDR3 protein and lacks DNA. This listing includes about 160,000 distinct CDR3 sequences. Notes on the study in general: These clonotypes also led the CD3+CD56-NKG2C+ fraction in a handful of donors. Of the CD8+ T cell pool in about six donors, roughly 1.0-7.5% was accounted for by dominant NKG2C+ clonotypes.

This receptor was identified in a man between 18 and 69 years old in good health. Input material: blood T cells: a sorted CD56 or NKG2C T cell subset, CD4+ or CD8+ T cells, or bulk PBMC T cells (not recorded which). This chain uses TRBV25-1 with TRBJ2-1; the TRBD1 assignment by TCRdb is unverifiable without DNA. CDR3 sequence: CASSESRDKYNEQFF.